The T cell receptor beta chain described here comes from a study of blood T cell repertoires in COVID-19 (dated by TCRdb to between 2020 and 2021). Study-level background: The collaborator samples originated in the United States, Italy and Spain and spanned the acute and convalescent phases of COVID-19. A de-identified subject ID, COVID-19 status, age in years and sex were almost always included in the sample metadata. HLA class I and class II types, where available, came from metadata supplied by the sample provider rather than from assay-based typing. The repertoires were made available in a free public database intended to serve as a resource for research on the immune response to SARS-CoV-2. The samples were drawn from the first 160 participants of the ongoing ImmuneRACE study and from some 1,300 subjects provided by 6 global collaborators. Deeply sampled blood TCRbeta repertoires from subjects exposed to, actively infected with, or recovered from COVID-19 were included in the dataset. The material from the prospective study consisted of cDNA or gDNA derived from T cells, B-cell-depleted T cells, or PBMCs.

This clone appeared once. The antigen this receptor binds is unknown. Qualities for individual bases were not recorded, and no much larger clone is one base off. Overall results and qualifications from the work: The quantity of clinical and demographic metadata differed by source and by participant and was supplied without curation.

The collaborating institutions used their own protocols to collect whole blood in K2EDTA tubes. For TCRbeta analysis, collaborator samples were shipped as frozen whole blood, as isolated PBMCs, or as DNA extracted from either sample type. TCRbeta CDR3 regions were amplified from genomic DNA by means of the immunoSEQ Assay, a bias-controlled multiplex PCR. As for the authors' bioinformatics: Within the assay, amplification of reference gene primers was used to estimate how many nucleated cells each sample contained. Sequence reads were collapsed and filtered to measure the absolute abundance of every unique TCRbeta CDR3 rearrangement. For each sample, productive Simpson clonality was calculated as the square root of Simpson's diversity index across productive rearrangements. TCRdb took over this immuneACCESS table, retaining in-frame rearrangements with V and J assigned. Such tables are incomplete; in checked studies, under half of the missing clones stem from an unresolved V gene, and the remainder is unexplained. V, J and clone size were drawn from that table, and D and trimming were deduced from the DNA. The table for this sample lists around 150,000 clones; 84% of them were counted only once. 4% of the sample is taken by the ten largest.

Inclusive of the bounding cysteine and phenylalanine, the CDR3 is 12 residues long. The CDR3 DNA has 36 bases and is translated from base 1. The V end loses 7 bases and the J end loses 2 bases, and a stretch of 9 bases separates them. Reading the germline V gene gives CDR1 SGHRS and CDR2 YFSETQ. This sequence uses TRBV5-1 and TRBJ2-5, with no confidently assigned D gene. Sequenced: peripheral blood. This receptor was obtained from a woman aged 60-75 years with acute or convalescent COVID-19. The bases read TGCGCCAGCGCTCCCACTCAAGAGACCCAGTACTTC. Its protein is CASAPTQETQYF.